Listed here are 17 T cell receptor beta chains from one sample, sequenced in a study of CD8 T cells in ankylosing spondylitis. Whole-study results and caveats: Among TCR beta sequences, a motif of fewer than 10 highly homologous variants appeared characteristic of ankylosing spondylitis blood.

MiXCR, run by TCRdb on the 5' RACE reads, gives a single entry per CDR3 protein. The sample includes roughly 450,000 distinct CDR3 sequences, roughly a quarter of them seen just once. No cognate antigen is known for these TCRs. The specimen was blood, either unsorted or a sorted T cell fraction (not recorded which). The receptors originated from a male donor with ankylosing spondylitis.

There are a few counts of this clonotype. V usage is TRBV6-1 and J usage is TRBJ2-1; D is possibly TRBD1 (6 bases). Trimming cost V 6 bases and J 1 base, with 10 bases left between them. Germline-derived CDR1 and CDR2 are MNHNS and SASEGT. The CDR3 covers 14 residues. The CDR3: CASRRQASYNEQFF. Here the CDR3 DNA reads TGTGCCAGCAGACGACAGGCGTCCTACAATGAGCAGTTCTTC.

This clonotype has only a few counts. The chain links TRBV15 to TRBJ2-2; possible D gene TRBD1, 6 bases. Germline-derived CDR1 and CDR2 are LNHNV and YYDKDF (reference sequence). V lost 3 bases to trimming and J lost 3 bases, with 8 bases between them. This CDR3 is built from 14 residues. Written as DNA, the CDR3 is TGTGCCACCAGCAGTCAGGGGTACACCGGGGAGCTGTTTTTT. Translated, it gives CATSSQGYTGELFF.

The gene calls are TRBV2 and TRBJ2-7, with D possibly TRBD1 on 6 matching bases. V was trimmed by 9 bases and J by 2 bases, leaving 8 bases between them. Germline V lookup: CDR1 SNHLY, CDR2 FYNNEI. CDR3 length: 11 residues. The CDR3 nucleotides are TGTGCCAGTGGGGGCCCCTACGAGCAGTACGTC. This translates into CASGGPYEQYV.

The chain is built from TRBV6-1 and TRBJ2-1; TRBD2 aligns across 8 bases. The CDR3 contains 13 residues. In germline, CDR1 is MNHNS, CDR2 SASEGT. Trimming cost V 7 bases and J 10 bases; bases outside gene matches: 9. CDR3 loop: CASMPRAGVEQFF. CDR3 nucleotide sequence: TGTGCCAGCATGCCGAGAGCGGGAGTGGAGCAGTTCTTC.

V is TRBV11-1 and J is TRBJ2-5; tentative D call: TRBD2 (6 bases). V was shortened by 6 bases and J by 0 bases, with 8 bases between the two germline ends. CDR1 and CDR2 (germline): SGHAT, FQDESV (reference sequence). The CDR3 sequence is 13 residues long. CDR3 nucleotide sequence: TGTGCCAGCAGTGGGGGGTACCAAGAGACCCAGTACTTC. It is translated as CASSGGYQETQYF.

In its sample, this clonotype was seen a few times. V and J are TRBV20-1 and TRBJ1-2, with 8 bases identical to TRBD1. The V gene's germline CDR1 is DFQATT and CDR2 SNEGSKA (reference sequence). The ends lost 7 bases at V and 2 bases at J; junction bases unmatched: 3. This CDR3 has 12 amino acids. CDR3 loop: CSVTGGNYGYTF. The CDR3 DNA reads TGCAGTGTAACAGGGGGGAACTATGGCTACACCTTC.

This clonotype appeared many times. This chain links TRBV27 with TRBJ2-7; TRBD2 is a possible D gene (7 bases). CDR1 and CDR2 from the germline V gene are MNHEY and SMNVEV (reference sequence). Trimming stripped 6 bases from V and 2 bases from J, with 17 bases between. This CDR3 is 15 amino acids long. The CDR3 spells CASRRSGKGAYEQYF. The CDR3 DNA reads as TGTGCCAGCAGAAGGAGCGGGAAGGGGGCCTACGAGCAGTACTTC.

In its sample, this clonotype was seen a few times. In nucleotides, the CDR3 is TGCAGTGCTAGAGATGGTCGTTCGGGAAGGGGCGAGCAGTACGTC. Translated, it gives CSARDGRSGRGEQYV. The chain has TRBV20-1 and TRBJ2-7; possibly TRBD1 or TRBD2 for D (5 bases each). CDR3 length: 15 amino acids. Trimming took 0 bases from V and 6 from J, leaving 18 bases between them. Germline lookup yields CDR1 DFQATT and CDR2 SNEGSKA (reference sequence).

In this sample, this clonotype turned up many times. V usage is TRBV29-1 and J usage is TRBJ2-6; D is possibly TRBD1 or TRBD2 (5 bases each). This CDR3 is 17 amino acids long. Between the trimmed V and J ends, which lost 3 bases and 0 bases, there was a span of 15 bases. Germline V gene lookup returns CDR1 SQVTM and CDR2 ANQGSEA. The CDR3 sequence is CSVEITSGPSGANVLTF. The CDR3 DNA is TGCAGCGTTGAGATTACCTCGGGGCCCTCTGGGGCCAACGTCCTGACTTTC.

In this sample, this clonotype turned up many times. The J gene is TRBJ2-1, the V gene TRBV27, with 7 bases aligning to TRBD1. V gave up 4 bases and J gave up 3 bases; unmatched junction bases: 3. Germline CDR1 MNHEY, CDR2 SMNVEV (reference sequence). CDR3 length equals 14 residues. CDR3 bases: TGTGCCAGCAGTTCAACAGGGGACTACAATGAGCAGTTCTTC. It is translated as CASSSTGDYNEQFF.

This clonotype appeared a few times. CDR3 bases: TGCGCCAGCAGCCAAGATCGGGATAGCACAGATACGCAGTATTTT. It translates to CASSQDRDSTDTQYF. The chain employs TRBV4-1 and TRBJ2-3; tentatively, D is TRBD2 (5 bases). CDR1 and CDR2 (germline): MGHRA, YSYEKL. The V end lost 0 bases, the J end lost 0 bases, and 7 bases lay between the germline ends. This CDR3 is built from 15 residues.

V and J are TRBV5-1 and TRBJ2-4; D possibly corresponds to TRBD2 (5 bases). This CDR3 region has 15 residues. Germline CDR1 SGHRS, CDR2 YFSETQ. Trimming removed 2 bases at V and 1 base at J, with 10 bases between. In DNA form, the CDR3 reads TGCGCCAGCAGCTTAAGTCCGGGGGCCAAAAACATTCAGTACTTC. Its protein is CASSLSPGAKNIQYF.

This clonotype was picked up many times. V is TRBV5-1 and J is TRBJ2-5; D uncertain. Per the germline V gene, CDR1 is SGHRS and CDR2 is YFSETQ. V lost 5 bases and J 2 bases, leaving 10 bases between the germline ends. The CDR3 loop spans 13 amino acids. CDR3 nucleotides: TGCGCCAGCAGAATCCAGGAGCAAGAGACCCAGTACTTC. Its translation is CASRIQEQETQYF.

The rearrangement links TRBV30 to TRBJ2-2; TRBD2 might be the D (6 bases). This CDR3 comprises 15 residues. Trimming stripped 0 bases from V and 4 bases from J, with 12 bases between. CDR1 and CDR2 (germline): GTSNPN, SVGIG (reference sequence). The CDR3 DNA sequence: TGTGCCTGGAGTGTACGGGGGTTGGGCACCGGGGAGCTGTTTTTT. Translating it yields CAWSVRGLGTGELFF.

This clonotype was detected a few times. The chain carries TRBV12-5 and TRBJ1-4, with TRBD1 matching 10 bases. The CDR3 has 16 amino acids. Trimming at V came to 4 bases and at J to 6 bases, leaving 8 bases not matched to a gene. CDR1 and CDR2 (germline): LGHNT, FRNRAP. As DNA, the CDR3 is TGTGCTAGTGGTTCATTGCCGGGACAGGGGTATGAAAAACTGTTTTTT. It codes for CASGSLPGQGYEKLFF. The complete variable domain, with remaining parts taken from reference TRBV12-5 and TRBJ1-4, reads DARVTQTPRHKVTEMGQEVTMRCQPILGHNTVFWYRQTMMQGLELLAYFRNRAPLDDSGMPKDRFSAEMPDATLATLKIQPSEPRDSAVYFCASGSLPGQGYEKLFFGSGTQLSVL.

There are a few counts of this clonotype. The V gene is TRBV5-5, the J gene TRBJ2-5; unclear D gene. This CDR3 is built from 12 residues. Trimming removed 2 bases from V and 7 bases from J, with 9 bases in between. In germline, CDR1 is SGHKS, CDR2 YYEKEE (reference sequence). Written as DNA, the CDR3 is TGTGCCAGCAGCTTTGCCTTGGGGACCCAGTACTTC. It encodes CASSFALGTQYF. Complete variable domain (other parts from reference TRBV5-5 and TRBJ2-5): DAGVTQSPTHLIKTRGQQVTLRCSPISGHKSVSWYQQVLGQGPQFIFQYYEKEERGRGNFPDRFSARQFPNYSSELNVNALLLGDSALYLCASSFALGTQYFGPGTRLLVL.

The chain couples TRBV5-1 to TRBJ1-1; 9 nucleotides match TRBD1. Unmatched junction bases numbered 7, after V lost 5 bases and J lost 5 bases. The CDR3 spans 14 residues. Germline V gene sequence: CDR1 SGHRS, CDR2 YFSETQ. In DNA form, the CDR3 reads TGCGCCAGCAGACTAGGACAGGGGCGGACTGAAGCTTTCTTT. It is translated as CASRLGQGRTEAFF.